Below are 24 T cell receptor beta chains sequenced from a single sample in a study of cytomegalovirus exposure and HLA in healthy donors. Primers: 60 Vbeta forward and 13 Jbeta reverse. Here immunoSEQ multiplex PCR was the method, and the copy in TCRdb shows in-frame clones only, minus some. The table shows approximately 190,000 clones, with roughly four fifths occurring only once. Source material: PBMCs. These receptors all stem from a boy under 10 years old in good health and CMV-seronegative.

The chain links TRBV18 to TRBJ1-5; TRBD1 matches 7 bases. The J segment lost 0 bases and the V segment lost 3 bases, leaving 14 bases of the junction unmatched. Germline lookup yields CDR1 KGHSH and CDR2 LQKENI. CDR3 length: 19 residues. This CDR3 reads CASSPGPRDRSYSNQPQHF. CDR3 bases: TGTGCCAGCTCACCGGGACCCCGGGACAGATCGTATAGCAATCAGCCCCAGCATTTT.

The chain links TRBV11-2 to TRBJ2-7; perhaps TRBD1 as D (6 bases). This CDR3 is 15 amino acids long. V lost 2 bases to trimming and J lost 0 bases, with 11 bases between them. Germline V gives CDR1 SGHAT, CDR2 FQNNGV. The CDR3 reads CASSLSGTPSYEQYF. CDR3 DNA sequence: TGTGCCAGCAGCTTATCCGGGACACCCTCCTACGAGCAGTACTTC.

The sample holds one count of this clone. CDR3 bases: TGTGCCAGCAGCCCCGGGCCGGTTGTACTAGCGGGGGGGCGGGATACGCAGTATTTT. Translated, it gives CASSPGPVVLAGGRDTQYF. The V gene is TRBV7-2, the J gene TRBJ2-3; 13 nucleotides match TRBD2. Germline-derived CDR1 and CDR2 are SGHTA and FQGNSA. With 5 bases clipped from V and 6 bases from J, the junction kept 17 bases outside the gene matches. There are 19 residues in the CDR3.

A word on this clone: At one boundary the junction diverges from the germline segment, which might be a read error. The rearrangement joins TRBV9 to TRBJ2-5; 8 bases are shared with TRBD2. The CDR3 is made up of 16 amino acids. CDR1 and CDR2 (germline): SGDLS, YYNGEE. CDR3 amino acids: CANSVGTGGGQETQYF. The DNA of the CDR3 is TGTGCCAACAGCGTAGGGACGGGGGGGGGTCAAGAGACCCAGTACTTC.

The V gene is TRBV4-2, the J gene TRBJ2-3, with D uncertain. V was clipped by 4 bases and J by 4 bases, with 9 bases between them. CDR1 LGHNA and CDR2 YNFKEQ come from the germline V gene. There are 13 residues in the CDR3. The CDR3 coding sequence is TGTGCCAGCAGCCCGGAGCCCGCAGATACGCAGTATTTT. Amino acids: CASSPEPADTQYF.

This rearrangement joins TRBV4-3 to TRBJ1-6; D possibly corresponds to TRBD1 (5 bases). The CDR3 length is 17 residues. Germline-derived CDR1 and CDR2 are LGHNA and YSLEER. V lost 0 bases to trimming and J lost 7 bases, with 16 bases between them. As DNA, the CDR3 is TGCGCCAGCAGCCAAGATGAGGTGTTGGGGGGGAATTCACCCCTCCACTTT. Amino acids: CASSQDEVLGGNSPLHF.

There are a few counts of this clone. The chain combines TRBV4-3 with TRBJ2-3; 7 bases align to TRBD2. The germline V gene has CDR1 LGHNA and CDR2 YSLEER. J was trimmed by 6 bases and V by 1 base; bases with no gene match: 10. This CDR3 is built from 16 residues. CDR3 nucleotides: TGCGCCAGCAGCCAAGGCGGGGGTCTCCCAGGGGATACGCAGTATTTT. Protein: CASSQGGGLPGDTQYF.

The chain uses TRBV19 and TRBJ1-2, with D uncertain. Trimming stripped 7 bases from V and 4 bases from J, with 19 bases between. This CDR3 has 15 residues. From germline, CDR1 is LNHDA and CDR2 SQIVND (reference sequence). CDR3 loop: CASKKRTGNPYGYTF. In nucleotides, the CDR3 is TGTGCCAGTAAAAAGAGGACCGGGAATCCCTATGGCTACACCTTC.

The J gene is TRBJ1-2, the V gene TRBV5-1; tentative D call: TRBD1 (5 bases). The CDR3 has 12 amino acids. The V gene lost 1 base and the J gene lost 7 bases, with 8 bases spanning the gap. Germline V gene data show CDR1 as SGHRS and CDR2 as YFSETQ. CDR3 protein: CASSLPGFGYTF. The CDR3 region has the DNA TGCGCCAGCAGCTTGCCAGGGTTTGGCTACACCTTC. Drawing the rest from reference TRBV5-1 and TRBJ1-2, the complete variable domain is KAGVTQTPRYLIKTRGQQVTLSCSPISGHRSVSWYQQTPGQGLQFLFEYFSETQRNKGNFPGRFSGRQFSNSRSEMNVSTLELGDSALYLCASSLPGFGYTFGSGTRLTVV.

The rearrangement uses TRBV7-2 and TRBJ1-2; 9 bases are shared with TRBD1. With V trimmed by 3 bases and J by 5 bases, 13 bases remained unmatched. The CDR3 totals 17 residues. Germline V CDR1 and CDR2: SGHTA, FQGNSA. This CDR3 reads CASSFFWDPGQGYGYTF. The CDR3 DNA sequence: TGTGCCAGCAGCTTCTTCTGGGATCCGGGACAGGGTTATGGCTACACCTTC.

J is TRBJ2-3 and V is TRBV7-9, with 8 bases fitting TRBD1. From germline, CDR1 is SEHNR and CDR2 FQNEAQ (reference sequence). CDR3 length equals 16 residues. V gave up 5 bases and J gave up 3 bases; unmatched junction bases: 10. CDR3 loop: CASSLGQGELTDTQYF. The CDR3 DNA is TGTGCCAGCAGCCTCGGACAGGGCGAGTTGACAGATACGCAGTATTTT.

This clone was found once. V is TRBV7-9 and J is TRBJ1-2; D is perhaps TRBD1 (5 bases). Trimming stripped 1 base from V and 3 bases from J, with 9 bases between. The V gene's germline CDR1 is SEHNR and CDR2 FQNEAQ (reference sequence). CDR3 size: 14 residues. CDR3 sequence reads: CASSLGGLDYGYTF. DNA of the CDR3: TGTGCCAGCAGCTTAGGGGGCTTGGACTATGGCTACACCTTC. Drawing the rest from reference TRBV7-9 and TRBJ1-2, the complete variable domain is DTGVSQNPRHKITKRGQNVTFRCDPISEHNRLYWYRQTLGQGPEFLTYFQNEAQLEKSRLLSDRFSAERPKGSFSTLEIQRTEQGDSAMYLCASSLGGLDYGYTFGSGTRLTVV.

The V call is TRBV13, the J call TRBJ1-1; 8 bases align to TRBD1. This CDR3 region has 15 residues. Germline V gene data show CDR1 as PRHDT and CDR2 as FYEKMQ (reference sequence). The V segment lost 1 base and the J segment 1 base; nucleotides outside the gene matches: 2. CDR3 loop: CASSLAGTGNTEAFF. The DNA of the CDR3 is TGTGCCAGCAGCTTAGCCGGGACAGGGAACACTGAAGCTTTCTTT.

V gene TRBV6-5 combines with J gene TRBJ2-5; 7 nucleotides line up with TRBD1. CDR3 length equals 13 residues. Germline V gene lookup returns CDR1 MNHEY and CDR2 SVGAGI. V shed 6 bases, J shed 3 bases, and the junction held 4 bases outside the gene matches. The CDR3 DNA follows: TGTGCCAGCAGCTCTGGACAGGAAGAGACCCAGTACTTC. Amino acids: CASSSGQEETQYF.

The V and J genes are TRBV27 and TRBJ2-3; the match to TRBD2 covers 12 bases. There are 16 residues in the CDR3. Germline loops: CDR1 MNHEY, CDR2 SMNVEV (reference sequence). The V gene end was trimmed by 4 bases and the J gene end by 3 bases; junction bases not matched to a gene: 5. Here the CDR3 reads CASSSTLAGGTDTQYF. In nucleotides, the CDR3 is TGTGCCAGCAGTTCAACTCTAGCGGGGGGGACAGATACGCAGTATTTT.

The chain is built from TRBV23-1 and TRBJ2-1; 10 bases align to TRBD1. TRBV23-1 is reported as an ORF; its role is uncertain. The CDR3 covers 17 residues. J was trimmed by 4 bases and V by 3 bases; bases with no gene match: 9. The CDR3 region has the DNA TGCGCCAGCAGTCACCGCGGGACAGGGGTTTTATACAATGAGCAGTTCTTC. This sequence encodes CASSHRGTGVLYNEQFF.

Of note for this clone: The sample has other DNA sequences that encode this CDR3 too. The rearrangement links TRBV19 to TRBJ1-1; D call uncertain. CDR3 length: 12 amino acids. Germline V gene sequence: CDR1 LNHDA, CDR2 SQIVND (reference sequence). V lost 3 bases and J 1 base, leaving 3 bases between the germline ends. Here the CDR3 reads CASSIQNTEAFF. CDR3 DNA: TGTGCCAGTAGTATCCAGAACACTGAAGCTTTCTTT.

This sequence joins TRBV5-6 and TRBJ2-3, with 9 bases lining up with TRBD2. The junction had 10 bases not matched to a gene; V was cut back by 3 bases and J by 5 bases. Germline CDR1 is SGHDT and CDR2 is YYEEEE. The CDR3 extends over 16 amino acids. CDR3 residues: CASSWSGTSLKDTQYF. The CDR3 nucleotides are TGTGCCAGCAGCTGGTCCGGGACTAGCCTGAAAGATACGCAGTATTTT.

The chain links TRBV6-5 to TRBJ1-2, with 10 bases fitting TRBD1. Germline V gives CDR1 MNHEY, CDR2 SVGAGI. The junction had 7 bases not matched to a gene; V was cut back by 7 bases and J by 8 bases. The CDR3 runs 13 residues. The CDR3 nucleotides read TGTGCCAGCACAGACAGGGGGCAGGGGGGCTACACCTTC. It translates to CASTDRGQGGYTF.

The chain employs TRBV4-1 and TRBJ2-2; no definite D call. Trimming pared 7 bases from V and 6 bases from J, leaving 3 bases between. The CDR3 covers 10 residues. CDR1 MGHRA and CDR2 YSYEKL come from the germline V gene. DNA of the CDR3: TGCGCCAGCACTCCCGGGGAGCTGTTTTTT. This translates into CASTPGELFF.

J is TRBJ2-7 and V is TRBV2; 10 positions match TRBD2. The V and J ends lost 4 bases and 2 bases, in that order; junction bases with no gene match: 2. The CDR3 contains 14 residues. CDR1 is SNHLY and CDR2 is FYNNEI in the germline V gene. The CDR3 sequence: CASSGGLAAYEQYF. The CDR3 bases are TGTGCCAGCAGTGGAGGACTAGCGGCCTACGAGCAGTACTTC.

As concerns this clone: Different DNA sequences within this sample yield the same CDR3. This chain uses TRBV10-3 with TRBJ1-2; D remains ambiguous. This CDR3 comprises 13 residues. V shed 7 bases and J shed 2 bases, with 11 bases lying between them. Germline V CDR1 and CDR2: ENHRY, SYGVKD. The CDR3 sequence: CAIKSGSNYGYTF. The CDR3 DNA follows: TGTGCCATCAAATCAGGATCCAACTATGGCTACACCTTC.

The gene calls are TRBV19 and TRBJ1-2; D is perhaps TRBD1 (6 bases). The CDR3 has 13 amino acids. Germline loops: CDR1 LNHDA, CDR2 SQIVND (reference sequence). The germline V and J ends were trimmed by 5 bases and 3 bases, with 10 bases remaining between them. CDR3 residues: CASSSEGDYGYTF. Here the CDR3 DNA reads TGTGCCAGTAGTTCCGAGGGGGACTATGGCTACACCTTC. Combining the CDR3 with reference TRBV19 and TRBJ1-2 gives the whole variable domain DGGITQSPKYLFRKEGQNVTLSCEQNLNHDAMYWYRQDPGQGLRLIYYSQIVNDFQKGDIAEGYSVSREKKESFPLTVTSAQKNPTAFYLCASSSEGDYGYTFGSGTRLTVV.

The V and J genes are TRBV11-1 and TRBJ2-7, with 11 bases aligning to TRBD1. Unmatched junction bases numbered 3, after V lost 8 bases and J lost 3 bases. This CDR3 has 13 residues. Germline V CDR1 and CDR2: SGHAT, FQDESV (reference sequence). The CDR3 spells CASGQGAFYEQYF. Here the CDR3 DNA reads TGTGCCAGCGGACAGGGGGCGTTCTACGAGCAGTACTTC.